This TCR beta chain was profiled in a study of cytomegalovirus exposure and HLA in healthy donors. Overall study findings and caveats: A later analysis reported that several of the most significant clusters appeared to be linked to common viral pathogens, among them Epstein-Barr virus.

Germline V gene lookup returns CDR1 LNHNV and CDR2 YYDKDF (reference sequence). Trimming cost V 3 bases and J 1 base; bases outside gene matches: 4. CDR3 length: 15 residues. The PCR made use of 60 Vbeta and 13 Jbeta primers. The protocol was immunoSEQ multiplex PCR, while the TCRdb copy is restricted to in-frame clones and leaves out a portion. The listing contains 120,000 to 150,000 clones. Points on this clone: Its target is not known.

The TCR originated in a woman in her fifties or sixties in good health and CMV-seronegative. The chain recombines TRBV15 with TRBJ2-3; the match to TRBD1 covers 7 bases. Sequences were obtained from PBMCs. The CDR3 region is CATSSSGQRTDTQYF. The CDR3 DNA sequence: TGTGCCACCAGCAGTTCGGGACAGCGCACAGATACGCAGTATTTT.